These 23 T cell receptor beta chains were all obtained from the same sample, sequenced in a study of blood T cell repertoires in COVID-19. Sequenced by immunoSEQ multiplex PCR; TCRdb stores in-frame clones only, minus some. The repertoire consists of approximately 170,000 clones, with over 75% occurring once and the leading ten covering around 5.9%. The sequenced sample was PBMCs or T cells enriched from blood (not recorded which). The receptor set was obtained from a man aged 40-49 years who had recovered from COVID-19.

The chain links TRBV19 to TRBJ1-5; 11 bases are a match to TRBD1. The CDR3 has 18 amino acids. CDR1 is LNHDA, CDR2 SQIVND, per germline (reference sequence). The trim removed 6 bases at V and 3 bases at J, leaving 13 bases unmatched. The CDR3 spells CASSSPGTGGLDNQPQHF. The CDR3, as DNA: TGTGCCAGTAGCTCACCCGGGACAGGGGGTTTGGACAATCAGCCCCAGCATTTT.

This chain uses TRBV6-5 with TRBJ2-4; D unresolved. The CDR3 extends over 13 amino acids. The V end was cut by 10 bases, the J end by 2 bases, with 12 bases between. In germline, CDR1 is MNHEY, CDR2 SVGAGI. CDR3 region: CATSKEPKNIQYF. The CDR3 nucleotides read TGTGCCACCTCGAAAGAGCCCAAAAACATTCAGTACTTC.

This clone appeared once. This rearrangement joins TRBV24-1 to TRBJ2-3, with a tentative D call TRBD1 (7 bases). Trimming removed 5 bases from V and 6 bases from J, with 11 bases in between. The germline CDR1 and CDR2 sequences are KGHDR and SFDVKD. The CDR3 consists of 13 residues. The CDR3 here is CATSGQGLDTQYF. CDR3 coding DNA: TGTGCCACCAGTGGACAGGGACTCGATACGCAGTATTTT.

The chain uses TRBV29-1 and TRBJ1-2; tentative D call: TRBD1 (5 bases). V was cut by 4 bases and J by 5 bases, with 20 bases left in between. CDR3 length: 15 amino acids. The germline V gene has CDR1 SQVTM and CDR2 ANQGSEA. CDR3 sequence (DNA): TGCAGCGTTGCCCGCGGGGGGAGTTTAGGGTATGGCTACACCTTC. Its protein product is CSVARGGSLGYGYTF.

V is TRBV18 and J is TRBJ1-2; tentative D call: TRBD1 (5 bases). The CDR3 has 15 residues. The ends were cut back, 1 base at V and 2 bases at J, with 11 bases in the middle. Germline CDR1 reads KGHSH; CDR2 reads LQKENI. This chain's CDR3 is CASSPLGAGNYGYTF. In DNA, the CDR3 is TGTGCCAGCTCACCACTTGGGGCAGGGAACTATGGCTACACCTTC.

This rearrangement joins TRBV21-1 to TRBJ1-2. TRBV21-1 is termed a pseudogene. The CDR3 runs 13 residues. The CDR3 loop reads CASRAGRIYGYTF. CDR3 coding DNA: TGTGCCAGCCGAGCGGGACGGATCTATGGCTACACCTTC.

The chain uses TRBV5-1 and TRBJ1-4; possible D gene TRBD1, 6 bases. Germline CDR1 SGHRS, CDR2 YFSETQ. The length of the CDR3 is 15 residues. V was cut by 0 bases and J by 4 bases, with 10 bases left in between. This CDR3 is CASSLAQGRNEKLFF. Written as DNA, the CDR3 is TGCGCCAGCAGCTTGGCGCAGGGGCGTAATGAAAAACTGTTTTTT.

The J gene is TRBJ2-3, the V gene TRBV27; perhaps TRBD2 as D (5 bases). The germline gives CDR1 MNHEY, CDR2 SMNVEV (reference sequence). The CDR3 is made up of 13 amino acids. Trimming pared 5 bases from V and 2 bases from J, leaving 8 bases between. CDR3 loop: CASSADYTDTQYF. The CDR3 region has the DNA TGTGCCAGCAGTGCTGACTACACAGATACGCAGTATTTT.

This clone was observed a few times. The rearrangement links TRBV1 to TRBJ2-7; the tabulated D call, TRBD2, remains unverified against the DNA. TRBV1 is flagged as a pseudogene. CDR3 size: 13 residues. CDR3 coding DNA: TGCACCAGCAGCCGAGCGGATAACTACGAGCAGTACGTC. Its translation: CTSSRADNYEQYV.

The CDR3 spells CASSPTGLSSYNEQFF. CDR3 nucleotide sequence: TGTGCCAGCAGCCCCACAGGGTTAAGCTCCTACAATGAGCAGTTCTTC. The chain has TRBV11-1 and TRBJ2-1; tentative D call: TRBD1 (6 bases). V was shortened by 5 bases and J by 0 bases, with 14 bases between the two germline ends. The V gene's germline CDR1 is SGHAT and CDR2 FQDESV (reference sequence). CDR3 length equals 16 residues. The full variable domain, in which reference TRBV11-1 and TRBJ2-1 provide the parts outside the CDR3, is EAEVAQSPRYKITEKSQAVAFWCDPISGHATLYWYRQILGQGPELLVQFQDESVVDDSQLPKDRFSAERLKGVDSTLKIQPAELGDSAMYLCASSPTGLSSYNEQFFGPGTRLTVL.

This clone appeared a single time. The chain carries TRBV2 and TRBJ1-4; 9 bases match TRBD1. Germline CDR1 and CDR2: SNHLY and FYNNEI. Germline trimming cut 5 bases from V and 3 bases from J; bases unmatched to any gene: 4. The CDR3 loop spans 15 amino acids. CDR3 residues: CASSPGTGPNEKLFF. For the CDR3, the DNA is TGTGCCAGCAGTCCAGGGACAGGGCCTAATGAAAAACTGTTTTTT. The complete variable domain, with remaining parts taken from reference TRBV2 and TRBJ1-4, reads EPEVTQTPSHQVTQMGQEVILRCVPISNHLYFYWYRQILGQKVEFLVSFYNNEISEKSEIFDDQFSVERPDGSNFTLKIRSTKLEDSAMYFCASSPGTGPNEKLFFGSGTQLSVL.

The chain carries TRBV6-5 and TRBJ1-2; D is possibly TRBD1 (5 bases). Trimming shortened V by 2 bases and J by 0 bases, and 13 bases separated the two germline ends. This CDR3 region has 16 residues. Per the germline V gene, CDR1 is MNHEY and CDR2 is SVGAGI. The CDR3: CASSYRGDEPNYGYTF. The CDR3, as DNA: TGTGCCAGCAGTTACAGGGGCGATGAACCTAACTATGGCTACACCTTC.

This chain connects TRBV18 to TRBJ1-2, with D uncertain. This CDR3 region has 13 residues. Germline V CDR1 and CDR2: KGHSH, LQKENI. V was clipped by 5 bases and J by 7 bases, with 14 bases between them. CDR3 sequence (DNA): TGTGCCAGCTCAACGCGAGAGGAGTCTGGCTACACCTTC. Amino acid sequence: CASSTREESGYTF.

This chain links TRBV5-1 with TRBJ1-4; possibly TRBD1 for D (5 bases). The CDR3 is made up of 16 amino acids. Trimming cost V 0 bases and J 5 bases, with 14 bases left between them. From germline, CDR1 is SGHRS and CDR2 YFSETQ. The CDR3 coding sequence is TGCGCCAGCAGCTTGGGGCAGGGTATAGGGAATGAAAAACTGTTTTTT. Translated, it gives CASSLGQGIGNEKLFF.

The chain couples TRBV24-1 to TRBJ1-5; D is unresolved. Per the germline V gene, CDR1 is KGHDR and CDR2 is SFDVKD. The CDR3 runs 14 residues. The V end lost 2 bases, the J end lost 4 bases, and 8 bases lay between the germline ends. CDR3 protein: CATSDSRYNQPQHF. DNA of the CDR3: TGTGCCACCAGTGATTCCCGGTATAATCAGCCCCAGCATTTT.

This clone occurred a few times. The V call is TRBV6-6, the J call TRBJ2-1, with D uncertain. CDR3 length: 12 residues. Germline V CDR1 and CDR2: MNHNY, SVGAGI (reference sequence). Between the trimmed V and J ends, which lost 4 bases and 10 bases, there was a span of 11 bases. The CDR3, as DNA: TGTGCCAGCAGTTGGAATAGCTTCGAGCAGTTCTTC. Protein sequence: CASSWNSFEQFF.

The rearrangement uses TRBV2 and TRBJ1-2; the D is unclear. The CDR3 runs 19 residues. Trimming cost V 2 bases and J 1 base, with 23 bases left between them. Germline V lookup: CDR1 SNHLY, CDR2 FYNNEI. The CDR3 spells CASSETREVPSKINYGYTF. As DNA, the CDR3 is TGTGCCAGCAGTGAAACTAGGGAGGTCCCAAGTAAAATTAACTATGGCTACACCTTC.

The chain combines TRBV5-1 with TRBJ1-3, with D hard to call. V gave up 0 bases and J gave up 4 bases, with 5 bases separating them. The CDR3 is 13 residues long. Germline V gene data show CDR1 as SGHRS and CDR2 as YFSETQ. CDR3 region: CASSLDPGNTIYF. CDR3 DNA sequence: TGCGCCAGCAGCTTGGATCCAGGAAACACCATATATTTT. The variable domain in full, with the rest retrieved from reference TRBV5-1 and TRBJ1-3, is KAGVTQTPRYLIKTRGQQVTLSCSPISGHRSVSWYQQTPGQGLQFLFEYFSETQRNKGNFPGRFSGRQFSNSRSEMNVSTLELGDSALYLCASSLDPGNTIYFGEGSWLTVV.

The chain uses TRBV5-1 and TRBJ1-3, with D perhaps matching TRBD1 (5 bases). V was trimmed by 3 bases and J by 6 bases, leaving 19 bases between them. Germline CDR1 is SGHRS and CDR2 is YFSETQ. There are 16 residues in the CDR3. CDR3 sequence: CASSSGGGRFKNTIYF. In nucleotides, the CDR3 is TGCGCCAGCAGCTCGGGCGGGGGGAGGTTTAAAAACACCATATATTTT.

The chain has TRBV9 and TRBJ2-3; tentative D call: TRBD1 (5 bases). Deletions cut 0 bases from V and 4 bases from J, with 9 bases between. The germline V gene encodes CDR1 SGDLS and CDR2 YYNGEE. This CDR3 comprises 14 residues. The CDR3 DNA follows: TGTGCCAGCAGCGTAGGGCAGGGCCCAGATACGCAGTATTTT. It yields the protein CASSVGQGPDTQYF.

This clone was observed a few times. The V call is TRBV2, the J call TRBJ1-5; TRBD1 might be the D (5 bases). The germline V gene has CDR1 SNHLY and CDR2 FYNNEI. This CDR3 has 16 amino acids. V gave up 3 bases and J gave up 1 base, with 13 bases separating them. CDR3 loop: CASSEGQIVSNQPQHF. CDR3 nucleotide sequence: TGTGCCAGCAGTGAGGGGCAGATTGTAAGCAATCAGCCCCAGCATTTT.

The chain joins TRBV7-3 to TRBJ2-1; the match to TRBD2 covers 9 bases. Germline trimming cut 2 bases from V and 9 bases from J; bases unmatched to any gene: 14. CDR1 and CDR2 from the germline V gene are SGHTA and FQGTGA. The CDR3 consists of 17 residues. CDR3 sequence reads: CASSLVKAGGPEGEQFF. CDR3 coding DNA: TGTGCCAGCAGCTTAGTAAAAGCGGGGGGCCCGGAGGGTGAGCAGTTCTTC.

The chain uses TRBV23-1 and TRBJ2-6, with no clear D. TRBV23-1 is placed among ORFs of uncertain function. Trimming stripped 7 bases from V and 0 bases from J, with 16 bases between. This CDR3 has 17 residues. CDR3 nucleotide sequence: TGCGCCAGCACCCAATCAAAGCTTTCCTCTGGGGCCAACGTCCTGACTTTC. Amino acids: CASTQSKLSSGANVLTF.